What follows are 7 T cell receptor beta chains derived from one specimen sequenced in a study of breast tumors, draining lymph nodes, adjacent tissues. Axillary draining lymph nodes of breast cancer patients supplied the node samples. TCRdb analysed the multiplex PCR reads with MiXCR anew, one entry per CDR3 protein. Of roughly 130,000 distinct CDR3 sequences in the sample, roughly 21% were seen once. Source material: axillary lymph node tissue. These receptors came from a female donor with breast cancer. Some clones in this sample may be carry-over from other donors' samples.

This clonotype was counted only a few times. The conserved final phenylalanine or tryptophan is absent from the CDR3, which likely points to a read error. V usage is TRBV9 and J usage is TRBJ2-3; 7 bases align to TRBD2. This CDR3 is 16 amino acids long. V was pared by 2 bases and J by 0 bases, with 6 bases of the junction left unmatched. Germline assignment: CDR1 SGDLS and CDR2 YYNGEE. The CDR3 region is CASSVTKRGSTDTQYL. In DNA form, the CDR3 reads TGTGCCAGCAGCGTCACTAAGCGGGGAAGCACAGATACGCAGTATCTT.

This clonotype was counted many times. The CDR3 loop is CSARDPPGHYYEQYF. The CDR3 coding sequence is TGCAGTGCTAGGGATCCCCCGGGACACTACTACGAGCAGTACTTC. The chain uses TRBV20-1 and TRBJ2-7; TRBD1 might be the D (6 bases). The germline V and J ends were trimmed by 3 bases and 3 bases, with 18 bases remaining between them. The CDR3 loop spans 15 amino acids. CDR1 is DFQATT, CDR2 SNEGSKA, per germline (reference sequence).

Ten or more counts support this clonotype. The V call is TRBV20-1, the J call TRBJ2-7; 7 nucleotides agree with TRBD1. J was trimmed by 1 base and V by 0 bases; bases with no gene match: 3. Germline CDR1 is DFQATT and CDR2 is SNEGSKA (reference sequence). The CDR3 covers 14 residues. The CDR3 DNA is TGCAGTGCTAGAGAACAGGGGTGGTCCTACGAGCAGTACTTC. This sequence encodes CSAREQGWSYEQYF.

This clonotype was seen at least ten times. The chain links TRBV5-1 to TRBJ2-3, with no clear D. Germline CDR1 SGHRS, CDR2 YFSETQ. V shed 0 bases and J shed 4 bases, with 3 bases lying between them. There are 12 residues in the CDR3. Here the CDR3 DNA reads TGCGCCAGCAGCTTGGGTTCAGATACGCAGTATTTT. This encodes CASSLGSDTQYF.

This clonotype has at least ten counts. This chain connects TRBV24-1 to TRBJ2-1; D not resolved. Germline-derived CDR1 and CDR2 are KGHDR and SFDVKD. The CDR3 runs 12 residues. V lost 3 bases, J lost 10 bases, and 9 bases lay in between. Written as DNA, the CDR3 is TGTGCCACCAGTGATGAGGCGACGGAGCAGTTCTTC. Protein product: CATSDEATEQFF.

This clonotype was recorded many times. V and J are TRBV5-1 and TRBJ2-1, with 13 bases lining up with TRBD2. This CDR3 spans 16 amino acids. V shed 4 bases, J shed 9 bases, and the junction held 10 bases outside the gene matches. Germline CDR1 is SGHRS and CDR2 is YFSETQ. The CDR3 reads CASSPSLAGGPGEQFF. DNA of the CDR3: TGCGCCAGCAGCCCCTCACTAGCGGGGGGGCCGGGTGAGCAGTTCTTC.

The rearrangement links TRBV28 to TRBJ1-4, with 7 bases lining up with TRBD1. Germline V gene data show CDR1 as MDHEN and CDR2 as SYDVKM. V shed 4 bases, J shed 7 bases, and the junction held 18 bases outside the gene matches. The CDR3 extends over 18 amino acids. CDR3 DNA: TGTGCCAGCAGTTCGAGGTCACCCAGACAGGGAGTAGCTGAAAAACTGTTTTTT. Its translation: CASSSRSPRQGVAEKLFF.